A single sample is the source of the 23 T cell receptor beta chains below, sequenced in a study of T cell changes during pregnancy in multiple sclerosis. Generated by immunoSEQ multiplex PCR, the TCRdb table keeps only in-frame clones and is missing some. The repertoire includes 50,000 to 65,000 clones, 90% of them detected once, and around 2.1% sits in the top ten. The starting material was peripheral blood, obtained in the first trimester of pregnancy. The receptors were gathered from a female donor in good health, enrolled as a control in a pregnancy study.

This sequence joins TRBV5-4 and TRBJ2-5; TRBD2 matches 8 bases. The V gene's germline CDR1 is SGHNT and CDR2 YYREEE (reference sequence). CDR3 size: 14 residues. The trim removed 2 bases at V and 1 base at J, leaving 1 base unmatched. CDR3 amino acids: CASSLAGAQETQYF. As DNA, the CDR3 is TGTGCCAGCAGCTTAGCGGGGGCCCAAGAGACCCAGTACTTC.

CDR3 nucleotide sequence: TGTGCCAGCAGCTTGGACCTAGCGGGGCTTTACAATGAGCAGTTCTTC. It is translated as CASSLDLAGLYNEQFF. The rearrangement links TRBV5-6 to TRBJ2-1, with 9 bases lining up with TRBD2. Trimming took 0 bases from V and 4 from J; bases not matched to a gene: 5. From germline, CDR1 is SGHDT and CDR2 YYEEEE. The CDR3 extends over 16 amino acids.

The chain has TRBV9 and TRBJ1-2; D is uncertain. This CDR3 comprises 14 residues. The germline gives CDR1 SGDLS, CDR2 YYNGEE. V was clipped by 7 bases and J by 2 bases, with 15 bases between them. The CDR3 DNA follows: TGTGCCAGCTCGAGAGAGTACTCCAACTATGGCTACACCTTC. It encodes CASSREYSNYGYTF.

CDR3 nucleotides: TGTGCCAGCAGTGAATTATACAGCGGGGGGTACAATGAGCAGTTCTTC. This encodes CASSELYSGGYNEQFF. V is TRBV25-1 and J is TRBJ2-1; 9 nucleotides line up with TRBD2. CDR1 is MGHDK, CDR2 SYGVNS, per germline. V dropped 1 base and J dropped 4; count of bases not matched to a gene: 5. The CDR3 loop spans 16 amino acids.

This rearrangement joins TRBV10-3 to TRBJ1-2; D perhaps matches TRBD1 (5 bases). The CDR3 consists of 16 residues. The V gene's germline CDR1 is ENHRY and CDR2 SYGVKD. Trimming took 3 bases from V and 8 from J, leaving 22 bases between them. The CDR3 loop reads CAISEGSTPRQGGYTF. The CDR3 DNA reads as TGTGCCATCAGTGAAGGATCTACCCCCCGGCAGGGAGGCTACACCTTC.

The chain has TRBV7-8 and TRBJ2-7; perhaps TRBD1 as D (5 bases). Germline CDR1 is SGHVS and CDR2 is FQNEAQ. V was pared by 5 bases and J by 6 bases, with 14 bases between. The CDR3 is 13 amino acids. CDR3 coding DNA: TGTGCCAGCAGCCAATCAGGGTCGGGCGAGCAGTACTTC. As protein: CASSQSGSGEQYF.

V is TRBV30 and J is TRBJ2-1; possibly TRBD1 for D (6 bases). The CDR3 runs 10 residues. V was shortened by 5 bases and J by 9 bases, with 8 bases between the two germline ends. The germline V gene has CDR1 GTSNPN and CDR2 SVGIG (reference sequence). CDR3 in amino acids: CAWGGGEQFF. In DNA, the CDR3 is TGTGCCTGGGGGGGCGGTGAGCAGTTCTTC. The full variable domain, rest sourced from reference TRBV30 and TRBJ2-1, is SQTIHQWPATLVQPVGSPLSLECTVEGTSNPNLYWYRQAAGRGLQLLFYSVGIGQISSEVPQNLSASRPQDRQFILSSKKLLLSDSGFYLCAWGGGEQFFGPGTRLTVL.

This chain uses TRBV6-1 with TRBJ1-5; 7 bases line up with TRBD1. With 8 bases clipped from V and 2 bases from J, the junction kept 6 bases outside the gene matches. Germline CDR1 MNHNS, CDR2 SASEGT. The CDR3 contains 14 residues. DNA for the CDR3: TGTGCCAGCGCGACAGGGAAGGGCAATCAGCCCCAGCATTTT. It encodes CASATGKGNQPQHF.

V and J are TRBV30 and TRBJ1-5; 7 bases are shared with TRBD1. Trimming at V came to 0 bases and at J to 4 bases, leaving 3 bases not matched to a gene. The CDR3 consists of 14 residues. The germline CDR1 and CDR2 sequences are GTSNPN and SVGIG (reference sequence). The CDR3 here is CAWSVLQGNQPQHF. Here the CDR3 DNA reads TGTGCCTGGAGTGTACTACAGGGGAATCAGCCCCAGCATTTT.

This clone was observed a handful of times. The chain uses TRBV7-9 and TRBJ2-3, with D perhaps TRBD2 (6 bases). CDR1 and CDR2 from the germline V gene are SEHNR and FQNEAQ (reference sequence). The CDR3 contains 15 residues. V was cut by 11 bases and J by 2 bases, with 20 bases left in between. The chain's CDR3 is CAGAKTGGYTDTQYF. DNA for the CDR3: TGTGCCGGAGCGAAAACCGGGGGTTACACAGATACGCAGTATTTT.

The chain employs TRBV19 and TRBJ2-1; D gene unclear. The V gene's germline CDR1 is LNHDA and CDR2 SQIVND (reference sequence). The CDR3 extends over 14 amino acids. V lost 5 bases to trimming and J lost 4 bases, with 12 bases between them. DNA for the CDR3: TGTGCCAGTAGTCCCCCTAGAGGATACAATGAGCAGTTCTTC. Its translation is CASSPPRGYNEQFF.

The chain has TRBV28 and TRBJ1-5; D unresolved. Trimming removed 5 bases from V and 0 bases from J, with 8 bases in between. The CDR3 consists of 14 residues. CDR1 MDHEN and CDR2 SYDVKM come from the germline V gene. The CDR3 nucleotides are TGTGCCAGCAGTCGCGGGGATAGCAATCAGCCCCAGCATTTT. Its translation: CASSRGDSNQPQHF.

V is TRBV6-6 and J is TRBJ1-1; TRBD1 matches at 11 bases. J lost 5 bases, V lost 8 bases, and 4 bases had no gene match. Looked up from germline, CDR1 is MNHNY and CDR2 is SVGAGI (reference sequence). The CDR3 loop spans 13 amino acids. For the CDR3, the DNA is TGTGCCAGCGGGACAGGGGGGAGGACTGAAGCTTTCTTT. This codes for CASGTGGRTEAFF.

This sequence joins TRBV2 and TRBJ2-1; D remains ambiguous. Deletions cut 3 bases from V and 3 bases from J, with 3 bases between. CDR3 length equals 12 residues. Germline V CDR1 and CDR2: SNHLY, FYNNEI. The CDR3 bases are TGTGCCAGCAGTGACAACTACAATGAGCAGTTCTTC. It specifies CASSDNYNEQFF.

The chain employs TRBV5-8 and TRBJ2-2, with a tentative D call TRBD1 (8 bases). V lost 5 bases, J lost 4 bases, and 24 bases lay in between. CDR3 length: 18 residues. Germline CDR1 is SGHTS and CDR2 is YDEGEE. The CDR3, as DNA: TGTGCCAGCAGGGGGGGCGGGGGACAGGCTAATGGCACCGGGGAGCTGTTTTTT. This codes for CASRGGGGQANGTGELFF.

This clone was seen a single time. This chain uses TRBV7-2 with TRBJ2-5; perhaps TRBD2 as D (6 bases). The germline gives CDR1 SGHTA, CDR2 FQGNSA. CDR3 length equals 15 residues. Trimming took 4 bases from V and 2 from J, leaving 14 bases between them. The CDR3 reads CASSYEGLPQETQYF. As DNA, the CDR3 is TGTGCCAGCAGCTACGAAGGACTACCACAAGAGACCCAGTACTTC.

The gene calls are TRBV2 and TRBJ2-1, with TRBD2 matching over 11 bases. The germline gives CDR1 SNHLY, CDR2 FYNNEI. There are 15 residues in the CDR3. The V segment lost 3 bases and the J segment 4 bases; nucleotides outside the gene matches: 2. CDR3 sequence (DNA): TGTGCCAGCAGTGACACTAGCGGGGGTTACAATGAGCAGTTCTTC. It is translated as CASSDTSGGYNEQFF. The full variable domain, its missing parts supplied by reference TRBV2 and TRBJ2-1, is EPEVTQTPSHQVTQMGQEVILRCVPISNHLYFYWYRQILGQKVEFLVSFYNNEISEKSEIFDDQFSVERPDGSNFTLKIRSTKLEDSAMYFCASSDTSGGYNEQFFGPGTRLTVL.

J is TRBJ1-2 and V is TRBV19; 8 bases are shared with TRBD1. Germline assignment: CDR1 LNHDA and CDR2 SQIVND (reference sequence). This CDR3 has 14 amino acids. J lost 2 bases, V lost 2 bases, and 1 base had no gene match. The CDR3 coding sequence is TGTGCCAGTAGTATAAGACAGGGGAACTATGGCTACACCTTC. As protein: CASSIRQGNYGYTF.

V gene TRBV29-1 combines with J gene TRBJ2-7; 7 nucleotides line up with TRBD1. Germline loops: CDR1 SQVTM, CDR2 ANQGSEA. The CDR3 consists of 13 residues. The V gene end was trimmed by 6 bases and the J gene end by 3 bases; junction bases not matched to a gene: 8. The DNA of the CDR3 is TGCAGCGTGATCGGGACAGATTTCTACGAGCAGTACTTC. It translates to CSVIGTDFYEQYF.

The chain recombines TRBV19 with TRBJ1-1, with 9 bases identical to TRBD1. The CDR3 extends over 15 amino acids. J was trimmed by 7 bases and V by 4 bases; bases with no gene match: 10. Germline loops: CDR1 LNHDA, CDR2 SQIVND (reference sequence). The CDR3 protein is CASSTLQGARGEAFF. CDR3 DNA: TGTGCCAGTAGTACGTTACAGGGGGCGCGAGGTGAAGCTTTCTTT.

This chain links TRBV5-1 with TRBJ1-4; D is unresolved. The V end was cut by 0 bases, the J end by 1 base, with 4 bases between. Germline-derived CDR1 and CDR2 are SGHRS and YFSETQ. The CDR3 is 14 amino acids. This chain's CDR3 is CASSLGRTNEKLFF. Here the CDR3 DNA reads TGCGCCAGCAGCTTGGGCAGAACTAATGAAAAACTGTTTTTT. Together with reference TRBV5-1 and TRBJ1-4, the CDR3 gives the full variable domain: KAGVTQTPRYLIKTRGQQVTLSCSPISGHRSVSWYQQTPGQGLQFLFEYFSETQRNKGNFPGRFSGRQFSNSRSEMNVSTLELGDSALYLCASSLGRTNEKLFFGSGTQLSVL.

The V gene is TRBV5-1, the J gene TRBJ2-7, with 12 positions matching TRBD2. V lost 0 bases, J lost 2 bases, and 6 bases stayed unmatched. CDR1 and CDR2 (germline): SGHRS, YFSETQ. The length of the CDR3 is 17 residues. CDR3: CASSLGRTSGKTYEQYF. The CDR3 nucleotides are TGCGCCAGCAGCTTGGGGCGGACTAGCGGGAAAACCTACGAGCAGTACTTC.

The table lists this clone with a count of one. The gene calls are TRBV2 and TRBJ2-3; 7 nucleotides match TRBD1. CDR1 is SNHLY, CDR2 FYNNEI, per germline. The CDR3 is 14 amino acids. V was pared by 8 bases and J by 3 bases, with 8 bases of the junction left unmatched. CDR3 coding DNA: TGTGCCAGCCTCAGGGGGAGTATGACAGATACGCAGTATTTT. Its translation: CASLRGSMTDTQYF.